The clone carrying this TCR beta chain was found a few times. The antigen is not known. CEF-cultured naive and memory CD4+ T cell DNA got survey-level sequencing. The data were produced by immunoSEQ multiplex PCR, yet TCRdb's version contains in-frame clones alone and is incomplete. The table has 38,000 or so clones, about 79% seen once. This sample is part of a study of CD4 T cells in relation to SARS-CoV-2 and coronaviruses. The study's findings and limits: Roughly 65% of donors had memory CD4+ clonotypes crossrecognizing SARS-CoV-2 and common cold coronavirus spike. Crossreactive clones expanded significantly less to SARS-CoV-2 than monoreactive clones.

V shed 1 base and J 4 bases; nucleotides not matched to a gene: 10. Germline values: CDR1 LNHDA, CDR2 SQIVND (reference sequence). The CDR3 has 16 amino acids. The sequence came from an adult with COVID-19. The sequencing input was naive CD4+ T cells from PBMCs, cultured in vitro. Described subset: naive CD4+ T cells isolated by negative enrichment. The chain combines TRBV19 with TRBJ2-7; 7 bases match TRBD1. CDR3 loop: CASSIGPRQGGYEQYF. The CDR3 DNA reads TGTGCCAGTAGTATAGGACCCCGACAGGGTGGTTACGAGCAGTACTTC.